The entry below gives a single T cell receptor beta chain sequence along with its context. The source of the sample is a study of blood T cell repertoires in COVID-19. Profiled with immunoSEQ multiplex PCR; TCRdb holds only in-frame clones, not every one. Of around 88,000 clones in the sample, roughly 90% were seen once. Germline-derived CDR1 and CDR2 are SGHDT and YYEEEE. V gave up 4 bases and J gave up 8 bases, with 17 bases separating them. This CDR3 spans 14 amino acids. The sample was peripheral blood. This receptor was obtained from a man aged 60 to 69 with acute or convalescent COVID-19. V is TRBV5-6 and J is TRBJ2-3; D ambiguous. The CDR3 DNA reads as TGTGCCAGCAGCCGGAATGTTAAGTCTAGTACGCAGTATTTT. Amino acid sequence: CASSRNVKSSTQYF.